The entry below describes one TCR beta chain. The sample originates from a study of blood T cell repertoires in COVID-19. Study-wide context: The origin of the acute and convalescent COVID-19 samples was the United States, Italy and Spain. T cells, B-cell-depleted T cells, or PBMCs supplied cDNA or gDNA.

Authors' analysis steps: Researchers report that nucleated cell counts were estimated from reference gene primer amplification. Using immunoSEQ multiplex PCR, the repertoire was profiled, and TCRdb retains in-frame clones only, with some absent. Clone size and V and J calls were adopted from that table, with D and trimming inferred from the DNA. Of about 300,000 clones listed, roughly 88% were seen once; the top ten hold around 2.2%. V lost 5 bases and J 4 bases, leaving 20 bases between the germline ends. The germline gives CDR1 SGHAT, CDR2 FQDESV (reference sequence). The CDR3 covers 16 residues. Donors of Cohort 3 who recovered were those that had two negative PCRs, clearance, or symptom resolution.

The sequenced sample consisted of PBMCs or T cells enriched from blood (not recorded which). This sequence originates from a man aged 25-40 years who had recovered from COVID-19. J is TRBJ1-2 and V is TRBV11-1; a possible D gene is TRBD1 (6 bases). The chain's CDR3 is CASSPGVSTTLYGYTF. Written as DNA, the CDR3 is TGTGCCAGCAGCCCAGGGGTCAGCACGACCCTCTATGGCTACACCTTC.